Listed below are T cell receptor beta chains from one sample, sequenced in a study of blood T cell repertoires in COVID-19. Clones were sequenced by immunoSEQ multiplex PCR, and TCRdb holds only the in-frame ones, with some missing. Counted here are about 440,000 clones, around 89% occurring once; the ten biggest clones make up roughly an eighth. The specimen was peripheral blood. These receptors originate from a woman in her forties or fifties with COVID-19, enrolled during active disease. Both conserved end residues are part of each CDR3. The D gene is left open where the match is weak. The size field is filled for only some rows; it gives once, few, many or a size class.

J | length | V | D | size | DNA | CDR3
TRBJ2-7 | 16 | TRBV10-3 | TRBD2 | NA | TGTGCCATCAGTGAGTCGAATCCCGGGGGGGGTTACGAGCAGTACTTC | CAISESNPGGGYEQYF
TRBJ2-3 | 17 | TRBV7-9 | TRBD2 | NA | TGTGCCAGCAGCTTCTCCTTTAGCGGGGGCCCAACAGATACGCAGTATTTT | CASSFSFSGGPTDTQYF
TRBJ1-2 | 11 | TRBV28 | NA | NA | TGTGCCAGCCAGGCCTCATATGGCTACACCTTC | CASQASYGYTF
TRBJ1-2 | 14 | TRBV21-1 | NA | NA | TGTGCCAGCAACTCCGGGACAGGACACTATGGCTACACCTTC | CASNSGTGHYGYTF
TRBJ1-1 | 14 | TRBV6-6 | TRBD1 | NA | TGTGCCAGCAGTGGGACAGGGGTGAACACTGAAGCTTTCTTT | CASSGTGVNTEAFF
TRBJ2-1 | 13 | TRBV12-3/TRBV12-4 | NA | NA | TGTGCCAGTATAGATCAGGGATTCGATGAGCAGTTCTTC | CASIDQGFDEQFF
TRBJ2-1 | 13 | TRBV24-1 | NA | NA | TGTGCCACCAGTGATACCCAACAGGGCGAGCAGTTCTTC | CATSDTQQGEQFF
TRBJ2-7 | 14 | TRBV29-1 | TRBD1 | NA | TGCAGCGTCGGAGGGGACAGGGGGCTGGGCGAGCAGTACTTC | CSVGGDRGLGEQYF
TRBJ2-7 | 15 | TRBV9 | TRBD1 | NA | TGTGCCAGCAGCCCCGATTTACAGGGGGACTCGGAGCAGTACTTC | CASSPDLQGDSEQYF
TRBJ2-7 | 15 | TRBV5-1 | TRBD1 | NA | TGCGCCAGCAGCCCGGAACGGGACAGGGTACACGAGCAGTACTTC | CASSPERDRVHEQYF
TRBJ2-7 | 13 | TRBV5-1 | NA | NA | TGCGCCAGCAGCTTGGCCCCGGGCTACGAGCAGTACTTC | CASSLAPGYEQYF
TRBJ2-1 | 16 | TRBV5-1 | NA | NA | TGCGCCAGCAGCTTGGGCCTGAGGAGCTCCTACAATGAGCAGTTCTTC | CASSLGLRSSYNEQFF
TRBJ2-7 | 16 | TRBV19 | NA | NA | TGTGCCAGTAGTATCTCGGACTGGGGGGAGAGACACGAGCAGTACTTC | CASSISDWGERHEQYF
TRBJ1-2 | 14 | TRBV19 | TRBD1 | NA | TGTGCCAGTACCTCAGGACAGGGGAACTATGGCTACACCTTC | CASTSGQGNYGYTF
TRBJ1-2 | 15 | TRBV15 | TRBD1 | NA | TGTGCCACCAGCACAGACAGGGGCCTTGGCTATGGCTACACCTTC | CATSTDRGLGYGYTF
TRBJ1-1 | 16 | TRBV7-6 | NA | few | TGTGCCAGCAGCTTAGGTCAGAGCAGGGAAGACACTGAAGCTTTCTTT | CASSLGQSREDTEAFF
TRBJ2-1 | 15 | TRBV16 | TRBD1 | NA | TGTGCCAGCAGCCAAGGGACAGGGGAGGACAATGAGCAGTTCTTC | CASSQGTGEDNEQFF
TRBJ1-1 | 12 | TRBV30 | NA | once | TGTGCCTGGAGTGTACAAGGGGTTCAAGCTTTCTTT | CAWSVQGVQAFF
TRBJ1-1 | 14 | TRBV5-1 | TRBD1 | once | TGCGCCAGCAGCTTGGCCAAGGGGGCCCGGCGGGCTTTCTTT | CASSLAKGARRAFF
TRBJ1-6 | 16 | TRBV27 | NA | NA | TGTGCCAGCAGTTCGATGGACTCCTACCCGAACTCACCCCTCCACTTT | CASSSMDSYPNSPLHF
TRBJ2-7 | 14 | TRBV15 | TRBD1 | NA | TGTGCCACCAGCAGAGAGCAGGGGGCTTACGAGCAGTACTTC | CATSREQGAYEQYF
TRBJ2-3 | 14 | TRBV6-5 | NA | NA | TGTGCCAGCAGTAGACGAGACTTCACAGATACGCAGTATTTT | CASSRRDFTDTQYF
TRBJ1-3 | 16 | TRBV6-5 | TRBD1 | few | TGTGCCAGCAGTTACGGGACAGGAATCTCTGGAAACACCATATATTTT | CASSYGTGISGNTIYF
TRBJ2-1 | 15 | TRBV7-7 | NA | NA | TGTGCCAGCAGCGTCGGGACTGGAGGGGCCAATGAGCAGTTCTTC | CASSVGTGGANEQFF
TRBJ1-4 | 14 | TRBV6-6 | NA | NA | TGTGCCAGCAGTTACTCAAGGGGTAATGAAAAACTGTTTTTT | CASSYSRGNEKLFF
TRBJ1-1 | 13 | TRBV3-1/TRBV3-2 | NA | NA | TGTGCCAGCAGCCAAGGGGCCAACACTGAAGCTTTCTTT | CASSQGANTEAFF
TRBJ2-3 | 15 | TRBV27 | NA | NA | TGTGCCAGCAGTTGGGGGGACTTGACCACAGATACGCAGTATTTT | CASSWGDLTTDTQYF
TRBJ2-7 | 14 | TRBV15 | NA | NA | TGTGCCACCAGCAGAGAAAGAGGTCTAGAACGGCAGTACTTC | CATSRERGLERQYF
TRBJ1-2 | 12 | TRBV7-3 | NA | NA | TGTGCCGAGCCAACAGGGTGGTATGGCTACACCTTC | CAEPTGWYGYTF
TRBJ1-2 | 13 | TRBV28 | TRBD1 | NA | TGTGCCAGCAGCCCCCAGGGGGGTTTTGGCTACACCTTC | CASSPQGGFGYTF
TRBJ1-6 | 18 | TRBV5-1 | TRBD1 | NA | TGCGCCAGCAGCTTGAAACGGTACACAGGGGATGAATATTCACCCCTCCACTTT | CASSLKRYTGDEYSPLHF
TRBJ2-2 | 15 | TRBV19 | NA | NA | TGTGCCAGTAGTATTGGTAGCTATAACACCGGGGAGCTGTTTTTT | CASSIGSYNTGELFF
TRBJ2-5 | 16 | TRBV13 | TRBD1 | few | TGTGCCAGCAGCTTAGGCGGGGACAGGGCGTTTCAGACCCAGTACTTC | CASSLGGDRAFQTQYF
TRBJ2-3 | 17 | TRBV21-1 | NA | NA | TGTGCCAGCAGCAAAGCCCAACTCGGGGGGTCGGGAAATACGCAGTATTTT | CASSKAQLGGSGNTQYF
TRBJ1-2 | 16 | TRBV7-8 | TRBD1 | NA | TGTGCCAGCAGCCATCTGAATCGGACAGGGCGCTATGGCTACACCTTC | CASSHLNRTGRYGYTF
TRBJ1-6 | 17 | TRBV15 | NA | NA | TGTGCCACCAGCAGAGGTGACGGGAGCTCCTATAATTCACCCCTCCACTTT | CATSRGDGSSYNSPLHF
TRBJ1-6 | 18 | TRBV7-9 | NA | NA | TGTGCCAGCAGCCTAGCCCAGGGGCTAGGGCCCACTAATTCACCCCTCCACTTT | CASSLAQGLGPTNSPLHF
TRBJ2-1 | 15 | TRBV4-1 | NA | NA | TGCGCCAGCAGCCCTGTTCTGGGGCCGGATAATGAGCAGTTCTTC | CASSPVLGPDNEQFF
TRBJ1-4 | 14 | TRBV5-6 | TRBD1 | NA | TGTGCCAGCAGCAGAATTGGGACAGGGGTGAAACTGTTTTTT | CASSRIGTGVKLFF
TRBJ1-1 | 13 | TRBV27 | NA | NA | TGTGCCAGCAAGGCTAATGGGGCCACTGAAGCTTTCTTT | CASKANGATEAFF
TRBJ2-3 | 14 | TRBV12-5 | TRBD2 | NA | TGTGCTAGTGAGGGGGGACTAGCCACAGATACGCAGTATTTT | CASEGGLATDTQYF
TRBJ2-7 | 14 | TRBV28 | TRBD2 | NA | TGTGCCAGCAGTCCCGCGGGGGGGCCCTACGAGCAGTACTTC | CASSPAGGPYEQYF
TRBJ1-5 | 13 | TRBV19 | TRBD1 | NA | TGTGCCACCAGGACAGGGTACAATCAGCCCCAGCATTTT | CATRTGYNQPQHF
TRBJ1-6 | 13 | TRBV7-2 | NA | NA | TGTGCCAGCAGCCCGCGCCGATATTCACCCCTCCACTTT | CASSPRRYSPLHF
TRBJ1-2 | 11 | TRBV5-8 | NA | NA | TGTGCCAGCAGCTTGGACGGGGCGGGAACCTTC | CASSLDGAGTF
TRBJ1-2 | 14 | TRBV5-6 | TRBD1 | few | TGTGCCAGCAGCCTCACAGGGGCGGACTATGGCTACACCTTC | CASSLTGADYGYTF
TRBJ2-6 | 14 | TRBV29-1 | NA | NA | TGCAGCGTTGAGCCGGGCTCTGGGGCCAACGTCCTGACTTTC | CSVEPGSGANVLTF
TRBJ1-1 | 14 | TRBV5-8 | NA | NA | TGTGCCAGCAGCTTGATCGGACTGGCGGCTGAAGCTTTCTTT | CASSLIGLAAEAFF
TRBJ1-4 | 15 | TRBV6-6 | NA | NA | TGTGCCAGCAGTGAGCTGTATGCAACTAATGAAAAACTGTTTTTT | CASSELYATNEKLFF
TRBJ1-1 | 14 | TRBV2 | NA | NA | TGTGCCAGCAGTGAAGTAGTAATGAACACTGAAGCTTTCTTT | CASSEVVMNTEAFF
TRBJ1-1 | 14 | TRBV11-2 | NA | once | TGTGCCAGCAGCTCAGACAGGCAGAACACTGAAGCTTTCTTT | CASSSDRQNTEAFF
TRBJ2-7 | 13 | TRBV5-6 | NA | NA | TGTGCCAGCAGCTTGTCCCTAGCCTACGAGCAGTACTTC | CASSLSLAYEQYF
TRBJ2-1 | 17 | TRBV10-1 | TRBD1 | NA | TGCGCCAGCAGTGAAGTCGTGGTAGGGACAGGGCTTAATGAGCAGTTCTTC | CASSEVVVGTGLNEQFF
TRBJ1-5 | 12 | TRBV3-1/TRBV3-2 | TRBD1 | NA | TGTGCCAGCAGCCAAGATAGGGGGCTCCAGCATTTT | CASSQDRGLQHF
TRBJ1-1 | 11 | TRBV6-5 | NA | few | TGTGCCTGCGAGGGCAACACTGAAGCTTTCTTT | CACEGNTEAFF
TRBJ2-1 | 15 | TRBV11-2 | TRBD1 | NA | TGTGCCAGCAGCTCGACAGGGATAGGCTACAATGAGCAGTTCTTC | CASSSTGIGYNEQFF
TRBJ1-5 | 14 | TRBV19 | NA | NA | TGTGCCAGTAGTCTAATAGGGGTAAATCAGCCCCAGCATTTT | CASSLIGVNQPQHF
TRBJ2-4 | 13 | TRBV5-4 | NA | NA | TGTGCCAGCAGCTCACTAGCCAAAAACATTCAGTACTTC | CASSSLAKNIQYF
TRBJ1-2 | 21 | TRBV27 | NA | NA | TGTGCCAGCATTGGTATTATAGGGGCCGGCAACGGGCTGAGAACTAACTATGGCTACACCTTC | CASIGIIGAGNGLRTNYGYTF